One sample yielded the 22 T cell receptor beta chains listed below, sequenced in a study of blood T cell repertoires in COVID-19. Sequencing used immunoSEQ multiplex PCR; TCRdb keeps in-frame clones, though not all of them. The data hold 250,000 to 350,000 clones, with around 81% observed a single time. The specimen was peripheral blood. The receptors shown here come from a person aged 70 to 80 with COVID-19, enrolled during active disease.

The rearrangement joins TRBV19 to TRBJ2-5; TRBD1 matches at 8 bases. The V gene's germline CDR1 is LNHDA and CDR2 SQIVND (reference sequence). With V trimmed by 5 bases and J by 5 bases, 4 bases remained unmatched. CDR3 length: 13 residues. CDR3: CASSPTGAETQYF. The DNA for the CDR3 is TGTGCCAGTAGTCCGACAGGGGCCGAGACCCAGTACTTC.

This chain joins TRBV7-9 and TRBJ2-1, with 8 bases lining up with TRBD1. V trimming: 5 bases; J trimming: 4 bases; junction bases outside the gene matches: 7. The CDR3 has 15 amino acids. Germline V lookup: CDR1 SEHNR, CDR2 FQNEAQ (reference sequence). In DNA, the CDR3 is TGTGCCAGCAGCCCGACAGGGGCTAAATACAATGAGCAGTTCTTC. Its translation: CASSPTGAKYNEQFF.

The gene calls are TRBV19 and TRBJ1-2, with 7 positions matching TRBD1. The trim removed 6 bases at V and 5 bases at J, leaving 9 bases unmatched. Germline assignment: CDR1 LNHDA and CDR2 SQIVND (reference sequence). The CDR3 spans 14 residues. The CDR3 nucleotides are TGTGCCAGTAGAAAAACGGGACAGTTTTATGGCTACACCTTC. Amino acids: CASRKTGQFYGYTF.

The chain carries TRBV30 and TRBJ2-5; 7 bases match TRBD2. Per germline, CDR1 GTSNPN and CDR2 SVGIG (reference sequence). The CDR3 runs to 13 residues. After removal of 0 bases from V and 9 bases from J, the junction contained 7 bases not matched to a gene. The DNA of the CDR3 is TGTGCCTGGAGTGTATCGGGAGGACGGGCCCAGTACTTC. Translated, it gives CAWSVSGGRAQYF.

J is TRBJ1-5 and V is TRBV5-4; no firm D call. The CDR3 covers 13 residues. V dropped 4 bases and J dropped 3 bases, with 8 bases sitting between them. Germline-derived CDR1 and CDR2 are SGHNT and YYREEE (reference sequence). CDR3 loop: CASSRELNQPQHF. The CDR3 nucleotides read TGTGCCAGCAGCCGGGAACTCAATCAGCCCCAGCATTTT.

The V and J genes are TRBV5-1 and TRBJ2-1, with TRBD2 matching 8 bases. The V and J ends lost 0 bases and 13 bases, in that order; junction bases with no gene match: 9. The CDR3 contains 14 residues. Germline V lookup: CDR1 SGHRS, CDR2 YFSETQ. DNA of the CDR3: TGCGCCAGCAGCTTGGGAGAGGGGACTAGTGTTCAGTTCTTC. This sequence encodes CASSLGEGTSVQFF.

V gene TRBV4-1 combines with J gene TRBJ2-4; 10 nucleotides align to TRBD1. The length of the CDR3 is 20 residues. V gave up 6 bases and J gave up 0 bases; unmatched junction bases: 17. CDR1 is MGHRA and CDR2 is YSYEKL in the germline V gene. CDR3 bases: TGCGCCAGCAGTCCCGATCCCGGGACAGGGGAACCCCCAGCCAAAAACATTCAGTACTTC. It codes for CASSPDPGTGEPPAKNIQYF.

This chain links TRBV2 with TRBJ2-3; 13 bases map to TRBD2. This CDR3 has 19 residues. V dropped 1 base and J dropped 0; count of bases not matched to a gene: 7. CDR1 is SNHLY, CDR2 FYNNEI, per germline. CDR3 loop: CASSEVPGLAGVSTDTQYF. CDR3 nucleotides: TGTGCCAGCAGTGAAGTCCCCGGACTAGCGGGAGTGAGCACAGATACGCAGTATTTT.

V and J are TRBV28 and TRBJ1-3; D ambiguous. The CDR3 sequence is 12 residues long. The germline V gene has CDR1 MDHEN and CDR2 SYDVKM. V was cut by 8 bases and J by 3 bases, with 8 bases left in between. The DNA of the CDR3 is TGTGCCAGCTACGGGGTTGGAAACACCATATATTTT. Translating gives CASYGVGNTIYF.

The CDR3 here is CATSRDPETHTDTQYF. CDR3 nucleotides: TGTGCCACCAGCAGAGATCCAGAAACACACACAGATACGCAGTATTTT. This sequence joins TRBV15 and TRBJ2-3, with D unclear. CDR1 LNHNV and CDR2 YYDKDF come from the germline V gene (reference sequence). Trimming shortened V by 0 bases and J by 2 bases, and 12 bases separated the two germline ends. There are 16 residues in the CDR3.

A remark on this clone: A junction boundary mismatches the germline segment, possibly from a read error. Here the CDR3 DNA reads TGTGCCAGCTCACCTCGGGACTCCTCCAATGAGCAGTTCTTC. Translating gives CASSPRDSSNEQFF. The chain uses TRBV18 and TRBJ2-1, with D maybe TRBD2 (6 bases). Germline CDR1 KGHSH, CDR2 LQKENI. The CDR3 contains 14 residues. Looking up the rest from reference TRBV18 and TRBJ2-1 gives the full variable domain: NAGVMQNPRHLVRRRGQEARLRCSPMKGHSHVYWYRQLPEEGLKFMVYLQKENIIDESGMPKERFSAEFPKEGPSILRIQQVVRGDSAAYFCASSPRDSSNEQFFGPGTRLTVL.

The rearrangement uses TRBV9 and TRBJ2-7; 12 bases map to TRBD2. The length of the CDR3 is 14 residues. The V and J ends lost 5 bases and 6 bases, in that order; junction bases with no gene match: 6. Per germline, CDR1 SGDLS and CDR2 YYNGEE. The CDR3 protein is CASSPSGRAFEQYF. The CDR3 DNA reads as TGTGCCAGCAGTCCTAGCGGGAGGGCCTTCGAGCAGTACTTC.

The rearrangement uses TRBV5-5 and TRBJ2-2; 7 bases are a match to TRBD1. Germline V gene sequence: CDR1 SGHKS, CDR2 YYEKEE (reference sequence). With 1 base clipped from V and 10 bases from J, the junction kept 10 bases outside the gene matches. This CDR3 region has 15 residues. This CDR3 reads CASSLRGGEDVELFF. CDR3 nucleotide sequence: TGTGCCAGCAGCTTGAGAGGGGGCGAGGACGTGGAGCTGTTTTTT.

This clone has a single count. J is TRBJ2-7 and V is TRBV10-3, with TRBD1 matching 7 bases. This CDR3 is built from 14 residues. V shed 4 bases, J shed 8 bases, and the junction held 11 bases outside the gene matches. Per germline, CDR1 ENHRY and CDR2 SYGVKD. The CDR3, as DNA: TGTGCCATCAGTGTAGGGCAGGGGGATATCAAGCAGTACTTC. Its translation is CAISVGQGDIKQYF.

The V and J genes are TRBV3-1 (or the pseudogene TRBV3-2) and TRBJ1-4; D not resolved. The germline V gene encodes CDR1 LGHDT and CDR2 YNNKEL (reference sequence). CDR3 size: 14 residues. V shed 1 base and J shed 7 bases, with 10 bases lying between them. In nucleotides, the CDR3 is TGTGCCAGCAGCCAAGCTCCGGTTGGTGAAAAACTGTTTTTT. Translation gives CASSQAPVGEKLFF.

This chain joins TRBV7-2 and TRBJ1-1; no clear D. CDR3 length: 15 amino acids. Looked up from germline, CDR1 is SGHTA and CDR2 is FQGNSA. The V and J ends lost 3 bases and 3 bases respectively, with 14 bases between them. The CDR3 spells CASSFPGSEDTEAFF. The CDR3 DNA reads TGTGCCAGCAGCTTTCCGGGCTCGGAGGACACTGAAGCTTTCTTT.

This chain connects TRBV7-5 to TRBJ2-7; TRBD2 is taken as the D call from the table, unchecked against the DNA. TRBV7-5 is listed as a pseudogene. The CDR3 runs 13 residues. CDR3: CATPPQRAIEQYF. The CDR3 nucleotides are TGTGCCACCCCCCCTCAGCGGGCCATCGAGCAGTACTTC.

CDR3 residues: CASSLTLYSPLHF. The CDR3 DNA is TGTGCCAGCAGCTTAACTCTCTATTCACCCCTCCACTTT. This sequence joins TRBV7-2 and TRBJ1-6; unclear D gene. This CDR3 is built from 13 residues. Trimming took off 2 bases at V and 8 bases at J, with 7 bases between the two ends. Germline CDR1 reads SGHTA; CDR2 reads FQGNSA.

The chain recombines TRBV7-9 with TRBJ1-5, with D maybe TRBD1 (5 bases). Germline V gives CDR1 SEHNR, CDR2 FQNEAQ (reference sequence). The CDR3 is 13 amino acids. The V gene lost 10 bases and the J gene lost 0 bases, with 10 bases spanning the gap. CDR3 loop: CATHGGSNQPQHF. CDR3 coding DNA: TGTGCCACCCACGGGGGTAGCAATCAGCCCCAGCATTTT.

This clone occurred once. V gene TRBV6-5 combines with J gene TRBJ1-2; 7 positions agree with TRBD1. This CDR3 is 13 amino acids long. V lost 6 bases, J lost 6 bases, and 7 bases stayed unmatched. In germline, CDR1 is MNHEY, CDR2 SVGAGI. CDR3 DNA: TGTGCCAGCAGAGGGACAGCCGGACATGGCTACACCTTC. Protein product: CASRGTAGHGYTF.

Here the CDR3 reads CAWSLNEKLFF. DNA for the CDR3: TGTGCCTGGAGTCTCAATGAAAAACTGTTTTTT. This chain uses TRBV30 with TRBJ1-4; D is uncertain. CDR1 and CDR2 from the germline V gene are GTSNPN and SVGIG (reference sequence). The CDR3 spans 11 residues. Trimming pared 2 bases from V and 5 bases from J, leaving 3 bases between. Based on the CDR3 plus reference TRBV30 and TRBJ1-4, the full variable domain is SQTIHQWPATLVQPVGSPLSLECTVEGTSNPNLYWYRQAAGRGLQLLFYSVGIGQISSEVPQNLSASRPQDRQFILSSKKLLLSDSGFYLCAWSLNEKLFFGSGTQLSVL.

The sample holds one count of this clone. The genes are TRBV28 and TRBJ2-1, with D unclear. V lost 8 bases, J lost 7 bases, and 9 bases lay in between. The CDR3 consists of 11 residues. Germline V lookup: CDR1 MDHEN, CDR2 SYDVKM. The CDR3 here is CASGSRNEQFF. CDR3 DNA: TGTGCCAGCGGTTCTAGGAATGAGCAGTTCTTC.